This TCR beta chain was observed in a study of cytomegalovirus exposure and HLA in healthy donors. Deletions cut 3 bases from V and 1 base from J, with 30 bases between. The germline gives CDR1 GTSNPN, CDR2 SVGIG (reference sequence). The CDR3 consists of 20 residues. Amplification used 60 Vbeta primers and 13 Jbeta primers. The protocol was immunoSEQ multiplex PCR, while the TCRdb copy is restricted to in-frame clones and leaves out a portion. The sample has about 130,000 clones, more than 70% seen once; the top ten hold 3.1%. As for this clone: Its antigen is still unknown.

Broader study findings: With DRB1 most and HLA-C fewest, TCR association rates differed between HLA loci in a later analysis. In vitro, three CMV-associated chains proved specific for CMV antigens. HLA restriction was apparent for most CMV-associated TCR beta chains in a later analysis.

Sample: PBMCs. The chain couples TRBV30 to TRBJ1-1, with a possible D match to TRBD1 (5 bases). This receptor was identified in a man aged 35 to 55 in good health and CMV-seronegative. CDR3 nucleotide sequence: TGTGCCTGGAGGCCGGGACTTAAAAGCGTTACTTCTCTGGAGAACACTGAAGCTTTCTTT. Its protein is CAWRPGLKSVTSLENTEAFF.